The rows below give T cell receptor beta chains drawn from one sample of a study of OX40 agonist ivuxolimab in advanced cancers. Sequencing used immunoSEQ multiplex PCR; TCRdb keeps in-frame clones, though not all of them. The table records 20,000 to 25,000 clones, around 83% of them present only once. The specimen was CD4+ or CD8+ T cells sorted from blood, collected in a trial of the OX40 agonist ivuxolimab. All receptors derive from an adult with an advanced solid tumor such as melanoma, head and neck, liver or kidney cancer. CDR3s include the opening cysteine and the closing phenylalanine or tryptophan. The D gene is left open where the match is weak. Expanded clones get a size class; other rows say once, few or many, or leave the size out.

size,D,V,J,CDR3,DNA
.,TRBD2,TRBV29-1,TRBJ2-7,CSVLSSGRAREQYF,TGCAGCGTTTTGTCTAGCGGGAGGGCAAGGGAGCAGTACTTC
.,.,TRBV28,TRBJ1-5,CASSTSGDNQPQHF,TGTGCCAGCAGCACCTCAGGGGACAATCAGCCCCAGCATTTT
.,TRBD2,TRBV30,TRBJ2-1,CAWSGGLAGEQFF,TGTGCCTGGAGCGGGGGGCTAGCGGGTGAGCAGTTCTTC
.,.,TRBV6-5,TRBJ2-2,CASSLGSGELFF,TGTGCCAGCAGTTTGGGGTCCGGGGAGCTGTTTTTT
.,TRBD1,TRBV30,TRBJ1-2,CAWSVGGTGNHGYTF,TGTGCCTGGAGTGTAGGAGGGACAGGGAACCATGGCTACACCTTC
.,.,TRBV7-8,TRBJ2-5,CASSISSGGAQETQYF,TGTGCCAGCAGCATATCTTCCGGGGGAGCCCAAGAGACCCAGTACTTC
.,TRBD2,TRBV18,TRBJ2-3,CASSPPPGGQYF,TGTGCCAGCTCACCACCCCCGGGAGGGCAGTATTTT
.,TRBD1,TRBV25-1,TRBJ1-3,CASSSGQASGNTIYF,TGTGCCAGCAGTTCGGGACAGGCCTCTGGAAACACCATATATTTT
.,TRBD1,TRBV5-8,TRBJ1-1,CASSWTGFWEAFF,TGTGCCAGCAGCTGGACAGGGTTCTGGGAAGCTTTCTTT
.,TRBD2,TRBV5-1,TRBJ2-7,CASSLLAGTYEQYF,TGCGCCAGCAGCTTGTTAGCGGGAACATACGAGCAGTACTTC
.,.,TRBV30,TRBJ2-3,CAWSVGGLGTDTQYF,TGTGCCTGGAGTGTGGGAGGTCTCGGCACAGATACGCAGTATTTT
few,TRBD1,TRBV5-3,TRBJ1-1,CARSLQPRGIKAFF,TGTGCCAGAAGCTTACAGCCCAGGGGGATTAAGGCTTTCTTT
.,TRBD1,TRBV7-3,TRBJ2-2,CASSQNNPGTGLNTGELFF,TGTGCCAGCAGCCAAAACAACCCCGGGACAGGGTTGAACACCGGGGAGCTGTTTTTT
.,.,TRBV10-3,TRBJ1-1,CAISESLNRALGAFF,TGTGCCATCAGTGAGTCATTGAACAGGGCCCTGGGGGCTTTCTTT
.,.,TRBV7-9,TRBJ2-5,CASSFPLEGLGETQYF,TGTGCCAGCAGCTTCCCTCTAGAGGGACTCGGGGAGACCCAGTACTTC
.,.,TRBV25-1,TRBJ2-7,CASSPKGHPVSYEQYF,TGTGCCAGCAGTCCCAAGGGGCATCCCGTCAGCTACGAGCAGTACTTC
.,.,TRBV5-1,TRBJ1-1,CASSLGSGPSTEAFF,TGTGCCAGCAGCCTTGGATCGGGGCCGAGCACTGAAGCTTTCTTT
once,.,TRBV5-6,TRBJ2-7,CASSLGDSRGEQYF,TGTGCCAGCAGCTTGGGGGATTCCAGGGGCGAGCAGTACTTC
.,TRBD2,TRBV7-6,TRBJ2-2,CASSAGTTTGELFF,TGTGCCAGCAGCGCAGGGACTACCACCGGGGAGCTGTTTTTT
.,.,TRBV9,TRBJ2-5,CASSVGSYGETQYF,TGTGCCAGCAGCGTAGGAAGTTACGGGGAGACCCAGTACTTC
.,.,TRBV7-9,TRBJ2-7,CASSHMDSYEQYF,TGTGCCAGCAGCCACATGGATTCCTACGAGCAGTACTTC